This T cell receptor beta chain was identified during a study of regulatory T cells in long-lasting Graves disease. Overall study findings and caveats: New patients shared fewer public clonotypes (about 970) than persistent patients did (about 2,700).

About this clonotype: Its specificity is not known.

The authors built TCR beta libraries using iRepertoire HTBI primers and Arm-PCR of CDR3 regions. Via MiXCR, TCRdb re-called the multiplex PCR reads, giving one row per CDR3 protein. The sample yields 560,000 or so distinct CDR3 sequences, 15% to 20% seen once. CDR3 length: 14 amino acids. Trimming took 2 bases from V and 7 from J, leaving 13 bases between them. Per germline, CDR1 SGHRS and CDR2 YFSETQ. Time point defined: newly diagnosed GD, antithyroid drugs for less than 3 months. From RNA extracted from PBMCs, the TCR library was made. A further study also used this sample, focusing on T cells in Graves' hyperthyroidism and ophthalmopathy.

The source was peripheral blood mononuclear cells (PBMCs), collected at new diagnosis, from a patient treated with antithyroid drugs. This sequence originates from a man aged 18 to 35 with Graves disease. The chain links TRBV5-1 to TRBJ2-1; D is unresolved. CDR3 coding DNA: TGCGCCAGCAGCTTCGGCCACCCGGCGAATGAGCAGTTCTTC. This codes for CASSFGHPANEQFF.